The 25 T cell receptor beta chains below all came from one sample that was sequenced in a study of T cells after yellow fever vaccination. Each CDR3 protein is one row after TCRdb ran MiXCR on the 5' RACE reads. The sample shows 78,000 or so distinct CDR3 sequences, around 7.9% of them seen only once. The source material was CD8+ T cells sorted from PBMCs, sampled around 10 days after the first yellow fever vaccination. The receptor source for this set is a man aged 18 to 30 who received the YFV17D yellow fever vaccine.

This rearrangement joins TRBV20-1 to TRBJ2-7; TRBD1 matches at 7 bases. The CDR3 totals 15 residues. The germline gives CDR1 DFQATT, CDR2 SNEGSKA (reference sequence). Trimming took 0 bases from V and 2 from J; bases not matched to a gene: 7. CDR3 nucleotides: TGCAGTGCTAGAGATCGGCAGGGGGACCCCTACGAGCAGTACGTC. It specifies CSARDRQGDPYEQYV.

This sequence joins TRBV7-2 and TRBJ2-3; tentative D call: TRBD1 (6 bases). The germline gives CDR1 SGHTA, CDR2 FQGNSA. Trimming shortened V by 3 bases and J by 4 bases, and 14 bases separated the two germline ends. The CDR3 extends over 15 amino acids. The CDR3 here is CASSFRDNPPDTQYF. The CDR3 DNA reads as TGTGCCAGCAGCTTCCGGGACAACCCCCCAGATACGCAGTATTTT.

V and J are TRBV12-3 or TRBV12-4 and TRBJ2-3, with D uncertain. V was clipped by 6 bases and J by 2 bases, with 12 bases between them. The CDR3 loop spans 14 amino acids. The CDR3 loop is CASRYTRATDTQYF. CDR3 DNA sequence: TGTGCCAGCAGATACACCCGGGCCACAGATACGCAGTATTTT.

This clonotype appeared many times. This sequence joins TRBV11-1 and TRBJ2-3, with D tentatively TRBD2 (6 bases). The CDR3 covers 19 residues. Looked up from germline, CDR1 is SGHAT and CDR2 is FQDESV (reference sequence). Trimming removed 2 bases at V and 2 bases at J, with 23 bases between. The CDR3 here is CASSLTPGEIQMVTDTQYF. In nucleotides, the CDR3 is TGTGCCAGCAGCTTAACCCCGGGAGAGATCCAGATGGTCACAGATACGCAGTATTTT.

The sample holds many counts of this clonotype. The chain carries TRBV19 and TRBJ2-1, with D possibly TRBD1 on 5 matching bases. The CDR3 covers 13 residues. The V gene's germline CDR1 is LNHDA and CDR2 SQIVND (reference sequence). Trimming took 3 bases from V and 8 from J, leaving 11 bases between them. For the CDR3, the DNA is TGTGCCAGTAGTATCGGCTGGGGCCATGAGCAGTTCTTC. Translation gives CASSIGWGHEQFF. Full variable domain (outside the CDR3, taken from reference TRBV19 and TRBJ2-1): DGGITQSPKYLFRKEGQNVTLSCEQNLNHDAMYWYRQDPGQGLRLIYYSQIVNDFQKGDIAEGYSVSREKKESFPLTVTSAQKNPTAFYLCASSIGWGHEQFFGPGTRLTVL.

The CDR3 DNA reads as TGTGCCAGCAGCTTAATGACCGGGGAGCTGTTTTTT. Protein sequence: CASSLMTGELFF. The chain links TRBV7-3 to TRBJ2-2; D not certain. The ends were cut back, 1 base at V and 5 bases at J, with 2 bases in the middle. This CDR3 is built from 12 residues. CDR1 is SGHTA and CDR2 is FQGTGA in the germline V gene.

In this sample, this clonotype turned up a few times. The V call is TRBV11-1, the J call TRBJ2-1; 9 bases fit TRBD2. CDR3 length: 19 amino acids. Per germline, CDR1 SGHAT and CDR2 FQDESV (reference sequence). V trimming: 5 bases; J trimming: 4 bases; junction bases outside the gene matches: 18. CDR3: CASSAGNSDRLAVYNEQFF. The DNA of the CDR3 is TGTGCCAGCAGCGCTGGCAATTCCGACCGACTAGCGGTTTACAATGAGCAGTTCTTC.

There are many counts of this clonotype. The gene calls are TRBV4-3 and TRBJ2-1, with D uncertain. Trimming pared 0 bases from V and 1 base from J, leaving 7 bases between. Germline V lookup: CDR1 LGHNA, CDR2 YSLEER. The CDR3 loop spans 15 amino acids. Here the CDR3 DNA reads TGCGCCAGCAGCCAAGATTGGGGATCCTACAATGAGCAGTTCTTC. Protein product: CASSQDWGSYNEQFF.

In this sample, this clonotype turned up many times. This sequence joins TRBV4-3 and TRBJ1-1, with D uncertain. Trimming left V 4 bases short and J 2 bases short, with 8 bases between. The CDR3 spans 13 residues. Germline CDR1 is LGHNA and CDR2 is YSLEER. The CDR3 sequence: CASSRRANTEAFF. The CDR3 DNA reads as TGCGCCAGCAGCCGAAGGGCCAACACTGAAGCTTTCTTT.

This clonotype was seen a handful of times. The rearrangement uses TRBV7-8 and TRBJ2-3; 9 nucleotides agree with TRBD2. The germline V gene has CDR1 SGHVS and CDR2 FQNEAQ. The CDR3 loop spans 18 amino acids. Trimming took 1 base from V and 6 from J; bases not matched to a gene: 14. This CDR3 reads CASSLDPSAGGGADTQYF. CDR3 DNA: TGTGCCAGCAGCTTAGACCCCTCAGCTGGCGGGGGGGCTGATACGCAGTATTTT.

The V gene is TRBV5-1, the J gene TRBJ2-7; 10 positions agree with TRBD2. Germline-derived CDR1 and CDR2 are SGHRS and YFSETQ. Trimming cost V 2 bases and J 3 bases; bases outside gene matches: 5. The CDR3 has 15 amino acids. CDR3 DNA sequence: TGCGCCAGCAGCTTTGGGGCTAGCGGGGGCTACGAGCAGTACTTC. It translates to CASSFGASGGYEQYF.

This clonotype was detected many times. The rearrangement links TRBV7-9 to TRBJ1-1; D is possibly TRBD1 (6 bases). This CDR3 contains 15 residues. Trimming cost V 3 bases and J 6 bases, with 17 bases left between them. Germline V gene data show CDR1 as SEHNR and CDR2 as FQNEAQ (reference sequence). This CDR3 is CASSFRGSEEAEAFF. The CDR3 DNA follows: TGTGCCAGCAGCTTTAGGGGGTCGGAGGAGGCTGAAGCTTTCTTT. The full variable domain, completed using reference TRBV7-9 and TRBJ1-1, is DTGVSQNPRHKITKRGQNVTFRCDPISEHNRLYWYRQTLGQGPEFLTYFQNEAQLEKSRLLSDRFSAERPKGSFSTLEIQRTEQGDSAMYLCASSFRGSEEAEAFFGQGTRLTVV.

This chain links TRBV4-1 with TRBJ1-5; D is possibly TRBD1 (5 bases). Germline-derived CDR1 and CDR2 are MGHRA and YSYEKL. The CDR3 is 16 amino acids. V dropped 1 base and J dropped 4 bases, with 14 bases sitting between them. The CDR3 DNA sequence: TGCGCCAGCAGCCAAGCGGCGGGGACTCGTAATCAGCCCCAGCATTTT. It yields the protein CASSQAAGTRNQPQHF.

The rearrangement uses TRBV6-1 and TRBJ2-5; D gene ambiguous. Trimming took 1 base from V and 5 from J, leaving 8 bases between them. The CDR3 contains 13 residues. The germline V gene encodes CDR1 MNHNS and CDR2 SASEGT. In nucleotides, the CDR3 is TGTGCCAGCAGTGAAGAATTAGGGGAGACCCAGTACTTC. It specifies CASSEELGETQYF.

The table lists this clonotype with a few counts. CDR3 in amino acids: CASSPTRQGLNEQYF. DNA of the CDR3: TGCGCCAGCAGCCCGACAAGACAGGGGCTCAACGAGCAGTACTTC. This chain connects TRBV4-1 to TRBJ2-7; 8 bases agree with TRBD1. CDR3 length: 15 amino acids. Unmatched junction bases numbered 10, after V lost 4 bases and J lost 5 bases. CDR1 is MGHRA, CDR2 YSYEKL, per germline.

This clonotype was seen repeatedly, ten times or more. J is TRBJ1-4 and V is TRBV12-3 or TRBV12-4, with TRBD1 matching 7 bases. The CDR3 spans 13 residues. The junction had 8 bases not matched to a gene; V was cut back by 5 bases and J by 11 bases. The CDR3 protein is CASSPGPGGKLFF. The CDR3 DNA is TGTGCCAGCAGTCCAGGACCAGGGGGGAAACTGTTTTTT.

The chain combines TRBV18 with TRBJ1-2; tentatively, D is TRBD1 (5 bases). Germline V gene sequence: CDR1 KGHSH, CDR2 LQKENI. V lost 6 bases and J lost 3, with 11 bases in between. The CDR3 is made up of 13 amino acids. CDR3 in DNA: TGTGCCAGCTCCATCGGGGGGGACTATGGCTACACCTTC. Translating gives CASSIGGDYGYTF.

This clonotype has ten or more counts. The chain employs TRBV5-1 and TRBJ2-3, with 11 bases matching TRBD2. Germline assignment: CDR1 SGHRS and CDR2 YFSETQ. V lost 0 bases and J lost 3; bases outside the gene matches: 3. CDR3 length: 16 amino acids. DNA for the CDR3: TGCGCCAGCAGCTTGGCTAGCGGGGGGAATACAGATACGCAGTATTTT. Amino acid sequence: CASSLASGGNTDTQYF.

This clonotype was recorded at least ten times. The chain employs TRBV9 and TRBJ2-2, with D possibly TRBD2 on 5 matching bases. Germline V lookup: CDR1 SGDLS, CDR2 YYNGEE. The CDR3 sequence is 14 residues long. Trimming pared 2 bases from V and 5 bases from J, leaving 10 bases between. CDR3 bases: TGTGCCAGCAGCGTCTACGGGATTACCGGGGAGCTGTTTTTT. It encodes CASSVYGITGELFF.

This clonotype was counted ten times or more. As DNA, the CDR3 is TGTGCCAGCAGCCCCAATCAGGACGGGCTAAAGGCCGGGGAGCTGTTTTTT. This translates into CASSPNQDGLKAGELFF. J is TRBJ2-2 and V is TRBV7-9; D not resolved. Trimming removed 5 bases at V and 6 bases at J, with 22 bases between. The CDR3 covers 17 residues. The germline V gene encodes CDR1 SEHNR and CDR2 FQNEAQ (reference sequence).

The chain carries TRBV19 and TRBJ2-7; D might be TRBD1 or TRBD2, each matching 6 bases. Trimming took off 3 bases at V and 5 bases at J, with 11 bases between the two ends. Germline values: CDR1 LNHDA, CDR2 SQIVND (reference sequence). CDR3 length equals 13 residues. CDR3 sequence (DNA): TGTGCCAGTAGTATTGGGGGGCTGAACGAGCAGTACTTC. Residues: CASSIGGLNEQYF.

This chain connects TRBV4-3 to TRBJ2-1; D gene unclear. The germline V gene encodes CDR1 LGHNA and CDR2 YSLEER. Trimming stripped 0 bases from V and 3 bases from J, with 9 bases between. There are 15 residues in the CDR3. The CDR3 region is CASSQDSGIYNEQFF. CDR3 nucleotides: TGCGCCAGCAGCCAAGATTCCGGAATCTACAATGAGCAGTTCTTC.

The chain couples TRBV19 to TRBJ1-1, with unresolved D. Trimming left V 3 bases short and J 0 bases short, with 14 bases between. Germline V gene data show CDR1 as LNHDA and CDR2 as SQIVND (reference sequence). The CDR3 consists of 16 residues. CDR3 DNA: TGTGCCAGTAGTATTCCGTCTGCTACCCTGAACACTGAAGCTTTCTTT. Translating it yields CASSIPSATLNTEAFF.

This clonotype was seen at least ten times. The genes are TRBV7-8 and TRBJ2-3; D is unclear. Germline CDR1 SGHVS, CDR2 FQNEAQ. The CDR3 extends over 12 amino acids. V lost 4 bases and J 6 bases, leaving 8 bases between the germline ends. The DNA of the CDR3 is TGTGCCAGCAGCTCCTACCCGGATACGCAGTATTTT. This gives the protein CASSSYPDTQYF.

A note on this clonotype: A read error may produce the germline difference seen at one junction end. The V call is TRBV4-2, the J call TRBJ2-1, with D possibly matching TRBD2 (6 bases). The CDR3 length is 14 residues. Germline V gene data show CDR1 as LGHNA and CDR2 as YNFKEQ. The CDR3 bases are TGTGCCATCAGCCCCGAGGGACTCTGCAATGAGCAGTTCTTC. This sequence encodes CAISPEGLCNEQFF.